Listed here are 16 T cell receptor beta chains from one sample, sequenced in a study of shared clonotypes between healthy human individuals. Clones were sequenced by immunoSEQ multiplex PCR, and TCRdb holds only the in-frame ones, with some missing. The table has around 2,000,000 clones, approximately 94% seen once; the top ten hold more than 0.95%. CD45RO negativity and positive selection for CCR7 defined naive CD8 cells, a population that excluded terminally differentiated effector memory CD45RA+ cells. Sample: naive CD8+ T cells sorted from blood. Every receptor here comes from a man aged 18 to 30 in good health.

This chain connects TRBV6-4 to TRBJ2-7; D is unclear. Trimming removed 9 bases from V and 0 bases from J, with 6 bases in between. Germline CDR1 is MRHNA and CDR2 is SNTAGT. The CDR3 is 11 amino acids. The CDR3 is CARRSSYEQYF. CDR3 coding DNA: TGTGCCAGAAGGAGCTCCTACGAGCAGTACTTC.

Concerning this clone: The same CDR3 can be traced to other DNA sequences in this sample. This chain uses TRBV9 with TRBJ1-2; TRBD1 might be the D (5 bases). Looked up from germline, CDR1 is SGDLS and CDR2 is YYNGEE. The V and J ends lost 0 bases and 6 bases respectively, with 9 bases between them. There are 13 residues in the CDR3. The CDR3 nucleotides are TGTGCCAGCAGCGTAGGTCAGGGTGATGGCTACACCTTC. Its protein product is CASSVGQGDGYTF.

V gene TRBV5-1 combines with J gene TRBJ2-7, with 8 positions matching TRBD2. V was clipped by 0 bases and J by 5 bases; unmatched bases: 4. The CDR3 sequence is 14 residues long. Germline loops: CDR1 SGHRS, CDR2 YFSETQ. The CDR3 DNA sequence: TGCGCCAGCAGCTTGGTGTCCGGGAGGGACGAGCAGTACTTC. It yields the protein CASSLVSGRDEQYF.

The chain employs TRBV9 and TRBJ1-6; 7 nucleotides agree with TRBD1. Germline V gives CDR1 SGDLS, CDR2 YYNGEE. The CDR3 spans 14 residues. V lost 1 base to trimming and J lost 7 bases; unmatched junction nucleotides: 2. The DNA of the CDR3 is TGTGCCAGCAGCGTATCAGGGGGGAATTCACCCCTCCACTTT. This codes for CASSVSGGNSPLHF.

Only a few counts were recorded for this clone. The CDR3 reads CASSRTYPMNTEAFF. The CDR3 DNA sequence: TGTGCCAGCAGCCGGACGTACCCCATGAACACTGAAGCTTTCTTT. This chain joins TRBV14 and TRBJ1-1; D unclear. This CDR3 has 15 residues. The V end was cut by 4 bases, the J end by 0 bases, with 12 bases between. Germline CDR1 SGHDN, CDR2 FVKESK.

The rearrangement uses TRBV29-1 and TRBJ1-3; 8 bases line up with TRBD1. Trimming at V came to 3 bases and at J to 2 bases, leaving 6 bases not matched to a gene. Germline V gene lookup returns CDR1 SQVTM and CDR2 ANQGSEA. The CDR3 totals 15 residues. In DNA, the CDR3 is TGCAGCGTTGAGCAGGGGGCTCTCACTGGAAACACCATATATTTT. Translation: CSVEQGALTGNTIYF.

The V call is TRBV7-2, the J call TRBJ2-3; TRBD1 matches at 11 bases. This CDR3 is 15 amino acids long. V shed 8 bases, J shed 6 bases, and the junction held 10 bases outside the gene matches. Germline V gene sequence: CDR1 SGHTA, CDR2 FQGNSA. The CDR3 loop reads CASGWTGGAVDTQYF. The CDR3 DNA sequence: TGTGCCAGCGGATGGACAGGGGGCGCGGTTGATACGCAGTATTTT.

The table lists this clone with a count of one. The chain has TRBV2 and TRBJ2-6; D unclear. In germline, CDR1 is SNHLY, CDR2 FYNNEI. V was cut by 7 bases and J by 3 bases, with 7 bases left in between. The CDR3 runs to 13 residues. The CDR3 DNA reads as TGTGCCAGCATTTTATATGGGGCCAACGTCCTGACTTTC. Translated, it gives CASILYGANVLTF. Full variable domain (outside the CDR3, taken from reference TRBV2 and TRBJ2-6): EPEVTQTPSHQVTQMGQEVILRCVPISNHLYFYWYRQILGQKVEFLVSFYNNEISEKSEIFDDQFSVERPDGSNFTLKIRSTKLEDSAMYFCASILYGANVLTFGAGSRLTVL.

The chain couples TRBV27 to TRBJ1-4, with a tentative D call TRBD1 (5 bases). Trimming shortened V by 2 bases and J by 12 bases, and 13 bases separated the two germline ends. Germline-derived CDR1 and CDR2 are MNHEY and SMNVEV (reference sequence). The CDR3 extends over 13 amino acids. The CDR3 reads CASSLAGSGELFF. CDR3 sequence (DNA): TGTGCCAGCAGTTTAGCAGGGTCTGGGGAACTGTTTTTT. Drawing the rest from reference TRBV27 and TRBJ1-4, the complete variable domain is EAQVTQNPRYLITVTGKKLTVTCSQNMNHEYMSWYRQDPGLGLRQIYYSMNVEVTDKGDVPEGYKVSRKEKRNFPLILESPSPNQTSLYFCASSLAGSGELFFGSGTQLSVL.

The gene calls are TRBV4-2 and TRBJ2-2; no clear D gene. This CDR3 comprises 15 residues. Germline V gene sequence: CDR1 LGHNA, CDR2 YNFKEQ. V was cut by 0 bases and J by 0 bases, with 5 bases left in between. The CDR3: CASSQDESNTGELFF. DNA for the CDR3: TGTGCCAGCAGCCAAGATGAGTCGAACACCGGGGAGCTGTTTTTT.

The V and J genes are TRBV27 and TRBJ2-7, with 7 bases that match TRBD2. The CDR3 has 16 residues. In germline, CDR1 is MNHEY, CDR2 SMNVEV (reference sequence). V lost 6 bases, J lost 4 bases, and 15 bases stayed unmatched. CDR3 in amino acids: CASSPAMAGVSYEQYF. In DNA form, the CDR3 reads TGTGCCAGCAGCCCGGCGATGGCGGGAGTGTCATACGAGCAGTACTTC.

The rearrangement links TRBV27 to TRBJ2-7, with D uncertain. This CDR3 has 13 residues. Germline V gene data show CDR1 as MNHEY and CDR2 as SMNVEV (reference sequence). Deletions cut 7 bases from V and 1 base from J, with 11 bases between. The CDR3 protein is CASTRSTSYEQYF. The CDR3 nucleotides read TGTGCCAGCACACGGAGTACTTCCTACGAGCAGTACTTC.

The V gene is TRBV29-1, the J gene TRBJ2-2, with TRBD2 as a possible D gene (5 bases). Germline V gene data show CDR1 as SQVTM and CDR2 as ANQGSEA. The CDR3 is 15 amino acids. V gave up 0 bases and J gave up 5 bases, with 13 bases separating them. The CDR3 loop reads CSVEDPGSGTGELFF. The CDR3 DNA sequence: TGCAGCGTTGAAGACCCGGGGTCGGGAACCGGGGAGCTGTTTTTT.

V is TRBV5-5 and J is TRBJ2-7; no clear D. The V end lost 0 bases, the J end lost 2 bases, and 6 bases lay between the germline ends. The V gene's germline CDR1 is SGHKS and CDR2 YYEKEE (reference sequence). This CDR3 spans 13 amino acids. The CDR3 loop is CASSLEGPYEQYF. CDR3 DNA sequence: TGTGCCAGCAGCTTGGAAGGGCCCTACGAGCAGTACTTC.

The genes are TRBV6-5 and TRBJ1-2; 7 positions match TRBD1. Unmatched junction bases numbered 9, after V lost 0 bases and J lost 5 bases. Germline V CDR1 and CDR2: MNHEY, SVGAGI. The CDR3 sequence is 16 residues long. CDR3 amino acids: CASSYSTGEEGYGYTF. The CDR3 coding sequence is TGTGCCAGCAGTTACTCTACAGGGGAAGAGGGGTATGGCTACACCTTC.

This chain uses TRBV9 with TRBJ2-1; 10 nucleotides line up with TRBD2. The germline CDR1 and CDR2 sequences are SGDLS and YYNGEE. Trimming took 4 bases from V and 5 from J; bases not matched to a gene: 12. The CDR3 covers 17 residues. CDR3 in DNA: TGTGCCAGCAGCTCCCCTAGAGCGGGAGGGTGGGACAATGAGCAGTTCTTC. Its protein is CASSSPRAGGWDNEQFF.